What follows describes a single T cell receptor (beta chain). This clonotype occurred a few times. Its specific antigen is unknown. A read error may account for a junction end that differs from germline. This sample is drawn from a study of post-analysis software for immune sequencing data (dated by TCRdb to the mid-2010s). About the study as a whole: Recorded disease courses included relapsing-remitting, secondary progressive and progressive-relapsing multiple sclerosis, with some patients lacking subtype annotation. A subset of samples was prepared in parallel using single-end sample barcoding, then pooled and co-amplified after Illumina adapter ligation. The patient repertoires were set against around eleven previously published healthy control repertoires from donors whose ages ranged from 6 to 25 years.

TCR beta repertoires were profiled from peripheral blood of 13 young patients with multiple sclerosis to demonstrate the VDJtools post-analysis software. The multiple sclerosis patients were children and adolescents between roughly 6 and 17 years of age. Study-wide conclusions, independent of this receptor: Direct clustering with F measure showed strong co-clustering of samples prepared in the same batch, prompting a batch-effect correction. The multiple sclerosis patient group was slightly younger than the control group. Significantly lower normalized Chao1 diversity was found in multiple sclerosis patients than in controls, suggesting substantial peripheral T-cell clonal expansion.

Library construction relied on PCR. The instrument was an Illumina HiSeq 2500. To reduce PCR and sequencing biases, unique molecular identifiers were built into the TCR beta cDNA libraries. Per 1 to 10 million input T cells, roughly 0.5 million cDNA molecules were obtained, such that each molecule approximated one T cell. The patient libraries were prepared and sequenced using the same protocol as the earlier healthy control dataset. Within a given batch, samples were prepared together, multiplexed and sequenced on the same HiSeq lane. The study's processing was this. MIGEC handled the raw barcoded reads, throwing out single-read molecular identifier groups before consensus assembly and CDR3 extraction. VDJtools was used for post-analysis of the clonotype tables, with diversity normalized by down-sampling every dataset to the smallest sample size. Repertoire overlap clustering matched CDR3 amino acid but not nucleotide sequences to correct batch-related cross-sample contamination. TCRdb trimmed public reads at Q25 via fastp, called clones via MiXCR and kept in-frame beta chains. CDR3 protein duplicates are merged, each entry listing the most common genes and DNA. TCRdb's processing, not the authors', yielded these V and J calls. This sample has some 690,000 distinct CDR3 sequences in its table, and approximately 59% of those were observed once. The top ten constitute 11% of the sample.

This receptor was obtained from a girl aged 2-10 years with multiple sclerosis. Sequencing input: blood.

The nucleotide sequence is TGCGCCAGCAGCGCCGGGACAGGGGGTCCACCCTTCCACTTT. The translation is CASSAGTGGPPFHF. The chain is encoded by TRBV5-1 joined to TRBJ1-6; TRBD1 matches 11 bases in the middle. According to the germline V gene, CDR1 reads SGHRS and CDR2 reads YFSETQ. The CDR3 runs 14 residues from the cysteine to the phenylalanine. The read is trimmed to its CDR3 DNA, 42 bases read in frame from base 1.